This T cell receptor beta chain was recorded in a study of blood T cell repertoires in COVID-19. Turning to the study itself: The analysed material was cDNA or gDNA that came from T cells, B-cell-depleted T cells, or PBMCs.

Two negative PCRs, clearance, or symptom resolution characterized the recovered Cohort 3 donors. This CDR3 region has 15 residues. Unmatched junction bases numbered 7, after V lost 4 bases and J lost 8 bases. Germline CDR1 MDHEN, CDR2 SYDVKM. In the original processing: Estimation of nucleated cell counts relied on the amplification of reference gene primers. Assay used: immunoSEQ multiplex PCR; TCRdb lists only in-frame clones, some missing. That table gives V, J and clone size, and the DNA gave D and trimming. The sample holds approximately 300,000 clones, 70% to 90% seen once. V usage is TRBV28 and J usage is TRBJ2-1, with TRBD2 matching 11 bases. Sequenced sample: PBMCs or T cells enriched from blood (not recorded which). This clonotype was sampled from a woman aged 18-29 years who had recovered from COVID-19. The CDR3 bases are TGTGCCAGCAGTTCTTTAGCGGGAGGGCCGCATGAGCAGTTCTTC. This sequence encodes CASSSLAGGPHEQFF.